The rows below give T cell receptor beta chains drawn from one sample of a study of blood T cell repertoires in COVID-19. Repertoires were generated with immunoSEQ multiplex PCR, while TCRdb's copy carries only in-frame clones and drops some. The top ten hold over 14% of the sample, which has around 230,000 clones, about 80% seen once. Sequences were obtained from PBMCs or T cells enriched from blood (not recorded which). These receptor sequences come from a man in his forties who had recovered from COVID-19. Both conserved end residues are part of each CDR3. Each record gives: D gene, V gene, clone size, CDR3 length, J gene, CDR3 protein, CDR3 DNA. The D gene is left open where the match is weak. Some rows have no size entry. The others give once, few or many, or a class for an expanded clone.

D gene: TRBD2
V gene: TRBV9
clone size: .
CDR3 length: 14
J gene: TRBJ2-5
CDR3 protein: CASSVHGREETQYF
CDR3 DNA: TGTGCCAGCAGCGTACACGGGAGGGAAGAGACCCAGTACTTC

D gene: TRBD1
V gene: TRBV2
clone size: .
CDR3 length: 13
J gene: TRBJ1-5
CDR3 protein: CASSGTENQPQHF
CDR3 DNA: TGTGCCAGCAGCGGGACAGAGAATCAGCCCCAGCATTTT

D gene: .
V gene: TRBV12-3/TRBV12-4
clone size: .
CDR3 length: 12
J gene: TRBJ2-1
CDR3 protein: CASSLRYNEQFF
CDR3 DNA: TGTGCCAGCAGTTTGAGGTACAATGAGCAGTTCTTC

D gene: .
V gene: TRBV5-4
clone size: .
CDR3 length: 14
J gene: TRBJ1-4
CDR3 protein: CASSFRGTYEKLFF
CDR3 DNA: TGTGCCAGCAGCTTCCGGGGAACTTACGAAAAACTGTTTTTT

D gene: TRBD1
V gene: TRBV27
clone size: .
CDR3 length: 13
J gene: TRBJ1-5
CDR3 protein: CASSQTGARPQHF
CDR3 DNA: TGTGCCAGCAGTCAAACAGGGGCGCGGCCCCAGCATTTT

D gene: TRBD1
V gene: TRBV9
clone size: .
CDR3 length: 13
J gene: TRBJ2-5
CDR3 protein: CASSSGTEETQYF
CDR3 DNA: TGTGCCAGCAGCTCCGGGACAGAAGAGACCCAGTACTTC

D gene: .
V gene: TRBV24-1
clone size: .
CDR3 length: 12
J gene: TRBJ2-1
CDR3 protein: CATSEYVGFQFF
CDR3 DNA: TGTGCCACCAGTGAGTACGTGGGCTTTCAGTTCTTC

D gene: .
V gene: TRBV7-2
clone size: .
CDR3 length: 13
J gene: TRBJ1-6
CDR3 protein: CASSLGERSPLHF
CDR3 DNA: TGTGCCAGCAGCTTAGGGGAGAGGTCACCCCTCCACTTT

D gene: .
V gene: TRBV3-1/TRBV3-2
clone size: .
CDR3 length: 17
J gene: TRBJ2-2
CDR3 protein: CASSQMVLSVTAGELFF
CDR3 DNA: TGTGCCAGCAGCCAAATGGTTCTGTCCGTAACGGCCGGGGAGCTGTTTTTT

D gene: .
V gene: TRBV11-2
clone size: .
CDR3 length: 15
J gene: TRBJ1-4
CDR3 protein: CASSSLDSYNEKLFF
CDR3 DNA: TGTGCCAGCAGCTCCCTAGACAGTTACAATGAAAAACTGTTTTTT

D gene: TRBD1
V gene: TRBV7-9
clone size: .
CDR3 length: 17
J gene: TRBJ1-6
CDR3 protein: CASSSRGGTGGNSPLHF
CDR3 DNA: TGTGCCAGCAGCTCAAGAGGTGGGACAGGGGGGAATTCACCCCTCCACTTT

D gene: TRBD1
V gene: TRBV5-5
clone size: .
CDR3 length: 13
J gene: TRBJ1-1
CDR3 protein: CASQGAGGTEAFF
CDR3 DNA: TGTGCCAGCCAGGGGGCCGGGGGTACTGAAGCTTTCTTT

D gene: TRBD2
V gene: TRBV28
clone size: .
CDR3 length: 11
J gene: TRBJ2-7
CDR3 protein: CASGTTYEQYF
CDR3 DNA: TGTGCCAGCGGGACTACCTACGAGCAGTACTTC

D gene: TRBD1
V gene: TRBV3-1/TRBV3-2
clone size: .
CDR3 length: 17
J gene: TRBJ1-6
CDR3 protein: CASSLAPRQGLDSPLHF
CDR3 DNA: TGTGCCAGCAGCCTTGCCCCTCGACAGGGTTTGGATTCACCCCTCCACTTT

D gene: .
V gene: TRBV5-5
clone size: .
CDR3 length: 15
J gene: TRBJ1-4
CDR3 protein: CASILGAATNEKLFF
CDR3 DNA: TGTGCCAGCATCCTGGGGGCTGCAACTAATGAAAAACTGTTTTTT

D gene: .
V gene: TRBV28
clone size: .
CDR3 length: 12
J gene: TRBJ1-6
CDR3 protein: CASKQGQSPLHF
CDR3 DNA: TGTGCCAGCAAGCAGGGCCAGTCACCCCTCCACTTT

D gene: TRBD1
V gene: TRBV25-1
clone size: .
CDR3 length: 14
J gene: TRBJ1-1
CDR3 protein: CASSARRGVDEAFF
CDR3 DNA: TGTGCCAGCAGTGCGCGCAGGGGGGTAGATGAAGCTTTCTTT

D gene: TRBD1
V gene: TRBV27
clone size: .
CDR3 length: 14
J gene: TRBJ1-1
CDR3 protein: CASSPQGMWTEAFF
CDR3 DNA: TGTGCCAGCAGCCCACAGGGGATGTGGACTGAAGCTTTCTTT

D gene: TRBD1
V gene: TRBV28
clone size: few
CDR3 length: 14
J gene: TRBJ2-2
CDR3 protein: CATGQGENTGELFF
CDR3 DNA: TGTGCCACGGGACAGGGTGAAAACACCGGGGAGCTGTTTTTT

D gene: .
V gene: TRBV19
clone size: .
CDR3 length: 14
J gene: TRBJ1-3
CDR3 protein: CASTLQGSGNTIYF
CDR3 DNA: TGTGCCAGTACCCTCCAGGGCTCTGGAAACACCATATATTTT

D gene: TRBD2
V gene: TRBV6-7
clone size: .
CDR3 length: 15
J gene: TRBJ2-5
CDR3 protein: CASSYSRLAAETQYF
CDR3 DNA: TGTGCCAGCAGTTACTCGAGGCTAGCGGCAGAGACCCAGTACTTC

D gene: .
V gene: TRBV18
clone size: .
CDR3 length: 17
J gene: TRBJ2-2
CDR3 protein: CASSPWSIDTQSGELFF
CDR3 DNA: TGTGCCAGCTCACCATGGTCTATCGACACTCAGTCCGGGGAGCTGTTTTTT

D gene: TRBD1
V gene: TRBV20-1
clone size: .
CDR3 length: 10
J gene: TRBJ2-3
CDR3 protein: CSARDATGDF
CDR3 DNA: TGCAGTGCTAGAGACGCAACAGGGGATTTT

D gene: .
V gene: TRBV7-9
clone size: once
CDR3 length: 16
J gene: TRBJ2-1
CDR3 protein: CASSPGGVLALNEQFF
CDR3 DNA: TGTGCCAGCAGCCCCGGCGGGGTTCTTGCCCTCAATGAGCAGTTCTTC

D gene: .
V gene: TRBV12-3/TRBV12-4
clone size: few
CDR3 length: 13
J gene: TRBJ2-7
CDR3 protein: CASSSPPLYEQYF
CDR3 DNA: TGTGCCAGCAGTTCCCCCCCCCTTTACGAGCAGTACTTC

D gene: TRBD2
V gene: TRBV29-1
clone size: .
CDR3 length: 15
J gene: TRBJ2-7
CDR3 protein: CSGLAGGILSYEQYF
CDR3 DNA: TGCAGCGGTTTAGCGGGAGGGATATTATCCTACGAGCAGTACTTC

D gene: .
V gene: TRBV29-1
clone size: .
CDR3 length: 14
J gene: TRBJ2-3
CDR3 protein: CSVNSEIGTDTQYF
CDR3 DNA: TGCAGCGTTAATAGCGAGATAGGGACAGATACGCAGTATTTT

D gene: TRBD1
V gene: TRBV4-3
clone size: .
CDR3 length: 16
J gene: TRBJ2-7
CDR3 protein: CASSQGQGQAIYEQYF
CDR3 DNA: TGCGCCAGCAGCCAAGGGCAGGGACAGGCTATATACGAGCAGTACTTC

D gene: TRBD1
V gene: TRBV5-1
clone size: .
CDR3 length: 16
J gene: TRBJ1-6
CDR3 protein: CASSFRQGARDSPLHF
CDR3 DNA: TGCGCCAGCAGCTTCCGACAGGGGGCAAGGGATTCACCCCTCCACTTT

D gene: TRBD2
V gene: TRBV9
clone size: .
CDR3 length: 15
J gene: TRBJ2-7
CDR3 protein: CASSVDSSGINEQYF
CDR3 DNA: TGTGCCAGCAGCGTAGACTCTAGCGGGATCAACGAGCAGTACTTC

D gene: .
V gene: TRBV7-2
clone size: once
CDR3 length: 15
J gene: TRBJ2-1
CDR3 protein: CASSISRGVGNEQFF
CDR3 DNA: TGTGCCAGCAGCATCAGCCGAGGAGTGGGCAATGAGCAGTTCTTC

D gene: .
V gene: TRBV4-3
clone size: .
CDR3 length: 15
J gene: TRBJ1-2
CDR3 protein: CASSQDRNRAFGYTF
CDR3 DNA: TGCGCCAGCAGCCAAGATCGGAACAGGGCTTTTGGCTACACCTTC

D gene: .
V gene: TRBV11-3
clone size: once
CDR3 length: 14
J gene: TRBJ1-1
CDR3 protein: CASSSGNRGGEAFF
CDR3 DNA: TGTGCCAGCAGCTCTGGCAACCGCGGCGGTGAAGCTTTCTTT

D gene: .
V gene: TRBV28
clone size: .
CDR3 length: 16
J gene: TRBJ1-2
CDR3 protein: CASTQEGPAIRGGYTF
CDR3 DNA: TGTGCCAGCACCCAGGAGGGGCCGGCCATAAGGGGTGGCTACACCTTC

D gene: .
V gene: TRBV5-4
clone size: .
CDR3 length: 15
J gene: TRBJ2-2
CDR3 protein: CASSLGGTNTGELFF
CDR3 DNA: TGTGCCAGCAGCTTAGGGGGAACCAACACCGGGGAGCTGTTTTTT

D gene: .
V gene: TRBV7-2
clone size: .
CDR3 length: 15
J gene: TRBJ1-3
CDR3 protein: CASSLVGGAGNTIYF
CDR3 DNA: TGTGCCAGCAGCTTAGTTGGGGGGGCTGGAAACACCATATATTTT

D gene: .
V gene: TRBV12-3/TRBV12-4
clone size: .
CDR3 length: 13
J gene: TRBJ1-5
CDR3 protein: CASSLGGRQPQHF
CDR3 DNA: TGTGCCAGCAGTTTGGGGGGAAGGCAGCCCCAGCATTTT